The next 19 T cell receptor beta chains were all read from a single sample in a study of blood T cell repertoires in COVID-19. Profiled with immunoSEQ multiplex PCR; TCRdb holds only in-frame clones, not every one. The sample records around 230,000 clones, about 87% being singletons. Source material: PBMCs or T cells enriched from blood (not recorded which). The receptors shown here come from a woman in her thirties who had recovered from COVID-19.

V and J are TRBV7-2 and TRBJ2-3; possible D gene TRBD2, 6 bases. Trimming left V 10 bases short and J 3 bases short, with 14 bases between. CDR3 length equals 13 residues. Germline CDR1 is SGHTA and CDR2 is FQGNSA. The CDR3 reads CATRDGGTDTQYF. The CDR3, as DNA: TGTGCCACCAGGGATGGAGGGACAGATACGCAGTATTTT.

This chain joins TRBV19 and TRBJ1-5; D not resolved. Trimming took off 7 bases at V and 4 bases at J, with 17 bases between the two ends. CDR3 size: 15 residues. CDR1 is LNHDA and CDR2 is SQIVND in the germline V gene (reference sequence). In DNA form, the CDR3 reads TGTGCCAGTACGGGGTCTACATCCTATAATCAGCCCCAGCATTTT. Protein sequence: CASTGSTSYNQPQHF.

About this clone: Other DNA sequences in this sample translate to the same CDR3. The chain is built from TRBV19 and TRBJ1-1, with D unclear. Trimming pared 3 bases from V and 1 base from J, leaving 6 bases between. CDR3 size: 13 residues. Germline V gene lookup returns CDR1 LNHDA and CDR2 SQIVND (reference sequence). CDR3: CASSISGNTEAFF. Written as DNA, the CDR3 is TGTGCCAGTAGTATTTCAGGGAACACTGAAGCTTTCTTT.

This clone appeared once. This sequence joins TRBV19 and TRBJ2-3; 10 nucleotides line up with TRBD1. From germline, CDR1 is LNHDA and CDR2 SQIVND (reference sequence). Germline trimming cut 5 bases from V and 3 bases from J; bases unmatched to any gene: 8. CDR3 length: 16 amino acids. The DNA of the CDR3 is TGTGCCAGTAGTCCAACCCGGACAGGGGGAACAGATACGCAGTATTTT. Translating gives CASSPTRTGGTDTQYF.

This chain joins TRBV6-5 and TRBJ1-5, with D unresolved. Between the trimmed V and J ends, which lost 6 bases and 4 bases, there was a span of 13 bases. Germline CDR1 is MNHEY and CDR2 is SVGAGI. This CDR3 has 14 residues. The CDR3 DNA follows: TGTGCCAGCAGCGCAGGAGGGCATAATCAGCCCCAGCATTTT. Protein: CASSAGGHNQPQHF.

The rearrangement uses TRBV5-4 and TRBJ2-1; D might be TRBD1 (6 bases). This CDR3 is 13 amino acids long. Germline V lookup: CDR1 SGHNT, CDR2 YYREEE (reference sequence). The ends were cut back, 4 bases at V and 9 bases at J, with 14 bases in the middle. The CDR3 nucleotides read TGTGCCAGCAGCATCCAGGGGACGGGTGAGCAGTTCTTC. This gives the protein CASSIQGTGEQFF.

The chain combines TRBV7-9 with TRBJ2-5; 10 bases map to TRBD1. Losses at the gene ends were 5 bases for V and 5 bases for J; bases not matched to a gene: 8. The CDR3 is 15 residues long. In germline, CDR1 is SEHNR, CDR2 FQNEAQ (reference sequence). The CDR3 DNA reads TGTGCCAGCAGCGCGCGGGACAGGGGTATTGAGACCCAGTACTTC. It yields the protein CASSARDRGIETQYF.

The chain uses TRBV5-1 and TRBJ2-5; D possibly corresponds to TRBD1 (5 bases). V was clipped by 3 bases and J by 5 bases, with 8 bases between them. The CDR3 spans 12 residues. Germline-derived CDR1 and CDR2 are SGHRS and YFSETQ. Written as DNA, the CDR3 is TGCGCCAGCAGCTGGGGCCAGGAGACCCAGTACTTC. Its translation: CASSWGQETQYF. Full variable domain (missing parts from reference TRBV5-1 and TRBJ2-5): KAGVTQTPRYLIKTRGQQVTLSCSPISGHRSVSWYQQTPGQGLQFLFEYFSETQRNKGNFPGRFSGRQFSNSRSEMNVSTLELGDSALYLCASSWGQETQYFGPGTRLLVL.

V is TRBV19 and J is TRBJ2-5; the match to TRBD2 covers 13 bases. V lost 7 bases, J lost 5 bases, and 13 bases stayed unmatched. The CDR3 runs 17 residues. Germline CDR1 is LNHDA and CDR2 is SQIVND (reference sequence). CDR3 amino acids: CASNPLVLAGGPETQYF. The CDR3, as DNA: TGTGCCAGTAATCCCCTTGTACTAGCGGGGGGGCCGGAGACCCAGTACTTC.

This sequence joins TRBV5-1 and TRBJ2-7; 9 positions agree with TRBD1. Losses at the gene ends were 4 bases for V and 5 bases for J; bases not matched to a gene: 7. CDR3 length equals 14 residues. Germline-derived CDR1 and CDR2 are SGHRS and YFSETQ. The CDR3 spells CASSKGQGMDEQYF. The DNA for the CDR3 is TGCGCCAGCAGCAAGGGACAGGGTATGGACGAGCAGTACTTC.

This clone was counted only a few times. The rearrangement uses TRBV5-6 and TRBJ1-2, with D unresolved. V was clipped by 0 bases and J by 4 bases, with 16 bases between them. CDR1 is SGHDT and CDR2 is YYEEEE in the germline V gene. The length of the CDR3 is 16 residues. The CDR3 DNA sequence: TGTGCCAGCAGCTTGGATAACCGGGAGCGGGTCTATGGCTACACCTTC. Translated: CASSLDNRERVYGYTF.

The chain is built from TRBV6-5 and TRBJ1-3; D unresolved. V lost 10 bases and J lost 0, with 7 bases in between. CDR3 length: 12 residues. CDR1 is MNHEY and CDR2 is SVGAGI in the germline V gene. The CDR3 here is CATHSSGNTIYF. Written as DNA, the CDR3 is TGTGCCACTCACTCCTCTGGAAACACCATATATTTT.

This clone was counted once. The rearrangement joins TRBV18 to TRBJ2-3; D gene unclear. This CDR3 has 14 amino acids. Trimming left V 6 bases short and J 1 base short, with 11 bases between. Germline CDR1 is KGHSH and CDR2 is LQKENI. The CDR3 coding sequence is TGTGCCAGCTCCGAAGCTCATCGCACAGATACGCAGTATTTT. Protein product: CASSEAHRTDTQYF.

The chain joins TRBV7-3 to TRBJ2-2; TRBD1 matches 7 bases. There are 16 residues in the CDR3. J gave up 4 bases and V 2 bases, and 7 bases lay outside the gene matches. The germline gives CDR1 SGHTA, CDR2 FQGTGA. The CDR3 bases are TGTGCCAGCAGCTTACAGCCGGACAGGACCACCGGGGAGCTGTTTTTT. Protein product: CASSLQPDRTTGELFF.

This chain uses TRBV7-8 with TRBJ1-6, with 9 bases matching TRBD1. With V trimmed by 5 bases and J by 5 bases, 4 bases remained unmatched. This CDR3 contains 15 residues. The germline gives CDR1 SGHVS, CDR2 FQNEAQ. The CDR3: CASSAGQGHNSPLHF. In DNA, the CDR3 is TGTGCCAGCAGCGCGGGACAGGGACATAATTCACCCCTCCACTTT.

The V and J genes are TRBV11-2 and TRBJ2-7; 8 bases match TRBD1. Germline CDR1 SGHAT, CDR2 FQNNGV. This CDR3 region has 14 residues. The junction had 5 bases not matched to a gene; V was cut back by 3 bases and J by 4 bases. CDR3 coding DNA: TGTGCCAGCAGCTTGAACAGGGGGTATTACGAGCAGTACTTC. It specifies CASSLNRGYYEQYF.

The chain couples TRBV12-3 or TRBV12-4 to TRBJ2-5; D is unclear. V was shortened by 5 bases and J by 8 bases, with 12 bases between the two germline ends. The CDR3 length is 12 residues. The CDR3 region has the DNA TGTGCCAGCAGTCCCCCTGAGAGTACCCAGTACTTC. Translation: CASSPPESTQYF.

The chain recombines TRBV4-2 with TRBJ2-7; 9 positions match TRBD2. Germline lookup yields CDR1 LGHNA and CDR2 YNFKEQ. The length of the CDR3 is 15 residues. V gave up 4 bases and J gave up 4 bases; unmatched junction bases: 8. The DNA for the CDR3 is TGTGCCAGCAGCCCGAAGCGGGGGGCTGGGTACGAGCAGTACTTC. As protein: CASSPKRGAGYEQYF.

The chain recombines TRBV19 with TRBJ1-2, with D perhaps TRBD1 (6 bases). Germline V CDR1 and CDR2: LNHDA, SQIVND (reference sequence). Trimming cost V 4 bases and J 3 bases, with 9 bases left between them. This CDR3 is 13 amino acids long. In nucleotides, the CDR3 is TGTGCCAGTAGTAACAGGGCGGACTATGGCTACACCTTC. It translates to CASSNRADYGYTF.